This T cell receptor (beta chain) derives from a study of spatial heterogeneity in lung cancer. V gave up 2 bases and J gave up 7 bases, with 5 bases separating them. Germline lookup yields CDR1 KGHSH and CDR2 LQKENI. The CDR3 has 11 residues. This clonotype was counted many times. The library was prepared for alpha chains; this beta chain is a stray read, so its frequency means little. TCRdb re-called the 5' RACE reads through MiXCR, storing one row per CDR3 protein. Among around 15,000 distinct CDR3 sequences listed, 3.6% were seen once. The time point was: sample taken at primary tumor resection. Unsorted samples of tumor, nontumor lung or frozen PBMC had their whole RNA sequenced.

This material consisted of normal lung tissue next to the tumor, taken at surgery. This TCR was sampled from a male donor with early-stage non-small cell lung cancer. V and J are TRBV18 and TRBJ1-2; D remains unclear. The CDR3 DNA follows: TGTGCCAGCTCACCAAACACTGGCTACACCTTC. Protein sequence: CASSPNTGYTF.